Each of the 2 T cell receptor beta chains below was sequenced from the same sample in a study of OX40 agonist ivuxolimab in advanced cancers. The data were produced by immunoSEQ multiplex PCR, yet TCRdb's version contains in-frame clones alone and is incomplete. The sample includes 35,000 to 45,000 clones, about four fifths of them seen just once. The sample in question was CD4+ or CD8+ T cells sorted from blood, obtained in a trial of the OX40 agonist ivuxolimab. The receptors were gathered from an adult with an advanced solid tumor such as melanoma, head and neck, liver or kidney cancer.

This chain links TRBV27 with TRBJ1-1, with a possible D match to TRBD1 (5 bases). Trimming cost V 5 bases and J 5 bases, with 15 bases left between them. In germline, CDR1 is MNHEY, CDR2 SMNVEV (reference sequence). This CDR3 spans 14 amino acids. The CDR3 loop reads CASSPDGGETEAFF. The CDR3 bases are TGTGCCAGCAGTCCGGACGGGGGGGAGACTGAAGCTTTCTTT.

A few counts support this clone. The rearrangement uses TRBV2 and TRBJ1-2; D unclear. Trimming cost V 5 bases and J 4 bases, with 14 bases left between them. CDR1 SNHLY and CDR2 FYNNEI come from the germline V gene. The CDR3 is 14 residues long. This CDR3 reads CASSPADRIYGYTF. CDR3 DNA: TGTGCCAGCAGTCCCGCGGACCGAATCTATGGCTACACCTTC.